This T cell receptor (beta chain) came from a study of neurological immune-mediated disorders. Findings of the study overall: Because no CDR3 amino acid sequences were shared across subjects by expanded clones, private repertoires were suggested in all groups.

The CDR3 sequence is 14 residues long. Trimming shortened V by 0 bases and J by 5 bases, and 9 bases separated the two germline ends. Germline lookup yields CDR1 SGDLS and CDR2 YYNGEE. One entry per CDR3 protein results from TCRdb running MiXCR on the 5' RACE reads. The sample carries fewer than 35,000 distinct CDR3 sequences, more than 2.5% recorded once. This clonotype was picked up many times. Its cognate antigen is unknown. The sequenced material came from PBMCs. The V and J genes are TRBV9 and TRBJ1-5; the D is unclear. The sequence came from a woman in her twenties or thirties with multiple sclerosis. This CDR3 reads CASSVGETYQPQHF. The CDR3 DNA sequence: TGTGCCAGCAGCGTAGGGGAAACCTATCAGCCCCAGCATTTT.